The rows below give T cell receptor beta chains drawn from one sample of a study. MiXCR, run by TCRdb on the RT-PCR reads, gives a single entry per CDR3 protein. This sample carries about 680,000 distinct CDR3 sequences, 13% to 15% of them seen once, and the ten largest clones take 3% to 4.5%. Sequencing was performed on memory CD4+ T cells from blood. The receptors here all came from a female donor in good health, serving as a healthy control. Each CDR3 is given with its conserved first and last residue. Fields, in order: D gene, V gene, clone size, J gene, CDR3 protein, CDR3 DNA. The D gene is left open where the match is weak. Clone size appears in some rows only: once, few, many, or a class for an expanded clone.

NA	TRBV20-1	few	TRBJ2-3	CSARDGSADTQYF	TGCAGTGCTAGAGATGGTAGCGCAGATACGCAGTATTTT
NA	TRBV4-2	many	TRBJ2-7	CASSQDVRARLNEQYF	TGTGCCAGCAGCCAAGATGTGAGGGCCCGTTTGAACGAGCAGTACTTC
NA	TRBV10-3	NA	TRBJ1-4	CAISDRTENEKLFF	TGTGCCATCAGTGATAGGACAGAAAATGAAAAACTGTTTTTT
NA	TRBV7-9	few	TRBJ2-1	CASSFATAYEQFF	TGTGCCAGCAGCTTTGCAACAGCCTATGAGCAGTTCTTC
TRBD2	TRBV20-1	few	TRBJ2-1	CSARDPAGGRGDEQFF	TGCAGTGCTAGAGACCCAGCGGGAGGGCGTGGAGATGAGCAGTTCTTC
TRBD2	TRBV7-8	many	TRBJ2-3	CASSRFVAGSTDTQYF	TGTGCCAGCAGCCGATTTGTAGCGGGTAGCACAGATACGCAGTATTTT
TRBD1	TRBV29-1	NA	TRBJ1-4	CSVCPGQLNEKLFF	TGCAGCGTATGTCCGGGACAGCTTAATGAAAAACTGTTTTTT
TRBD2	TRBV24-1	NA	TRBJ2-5	CATSAREAETQYF	TGTGCCACCAGTGCCCGGGAGGCGGAGACCCAGTACTTC
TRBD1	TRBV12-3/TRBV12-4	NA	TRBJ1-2	CASSLGQASYGYTF	TGTGCCAGCAGCCTCGGACAGGCTTCCTATGGCTACACCTTC
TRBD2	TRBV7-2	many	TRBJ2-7	CASIPTSGIPYEQYF	TGTGCCAGCATCCCGACTAGCGGGATTCCCTACGAGCAGTACTTC
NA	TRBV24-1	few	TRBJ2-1	CATSDGGLGSYNEQFF	TGTGCCACCAGTGATGGGGGATTGGGATCCTACAATGAGCAGTTCTTC
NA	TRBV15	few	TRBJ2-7	CATSTEYGEQYF	TGTGCCACCAGCACGGAGTACGGCGAGCAGTACTTC
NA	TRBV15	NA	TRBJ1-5	CATSREQRHQPQHF	TGTGCCACCAGTCGGGAACAGAGACATCAGCCCCAGCATTTT
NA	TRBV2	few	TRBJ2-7	CASSGLRQGGPYEQYF	TGTGCCAGCAGCGGTCTCAGGCAGGGGGGACCCTACGAGCAGTACTTC
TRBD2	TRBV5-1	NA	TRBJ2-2	CASSRLAGGDGELFF	TGCGCCAGCAGCCGACTAGCGGGAGGGGACGGGGAGCTGTTTTTT
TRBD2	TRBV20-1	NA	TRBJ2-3	CSARPPSGSVDTQYF	TGCAGTGCTAGACCCCCTAGCGGGAGTGTGGATACGCAGTATTTT
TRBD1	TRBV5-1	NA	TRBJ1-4	CASSLQGAREKLFF	TGCGCCAGCAGCCTACAGGGGGCGAGGGAAAAACTGTTTTTT
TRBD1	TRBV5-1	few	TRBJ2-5	CASSFTGDETQYF	TGCGCCAGCAGCTTTACAGGGGATGAGACCCAGTACTTC
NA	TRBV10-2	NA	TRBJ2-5	CASSKSLAVTQYF	TGCGCCAGCAGTAAATCACTTGCAGTGACCCAGTACTTC
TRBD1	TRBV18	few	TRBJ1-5	CASFRDRGDQPQHF	TGTGCCAGCTTCCGGGACAGGGGGGATCAGCCCCAGCATTTT
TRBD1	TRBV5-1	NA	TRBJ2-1	CASSSPGGDSYNEQFF	TGCGCCAGCAGCTCCCCAGGGGGAGACTCCTACAATGAGCAGTTCTTC
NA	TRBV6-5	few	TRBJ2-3	CASRPGTRTDTQYF	TGTGCCAGCAGGCCTGGGACACGAACAGATACGCAGTATTTT
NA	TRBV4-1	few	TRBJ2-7	CASSPQVGDTYEQYF	TGCGCCAGCAGCCCACAGGTAGGGGACACCTACGAGCAGTACTTC
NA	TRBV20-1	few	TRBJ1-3	CSARDRRGGDSGNTIYF	TGCAGTGCTAGAGATAGGCGGGGAGGGGACTCTGGAAACACCATATATTTT
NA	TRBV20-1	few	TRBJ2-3	CSATRGRGPDTQYF	TGCAGTGCGACCCGGGGGAGAGGGCCAGATACGCAGTATTTT